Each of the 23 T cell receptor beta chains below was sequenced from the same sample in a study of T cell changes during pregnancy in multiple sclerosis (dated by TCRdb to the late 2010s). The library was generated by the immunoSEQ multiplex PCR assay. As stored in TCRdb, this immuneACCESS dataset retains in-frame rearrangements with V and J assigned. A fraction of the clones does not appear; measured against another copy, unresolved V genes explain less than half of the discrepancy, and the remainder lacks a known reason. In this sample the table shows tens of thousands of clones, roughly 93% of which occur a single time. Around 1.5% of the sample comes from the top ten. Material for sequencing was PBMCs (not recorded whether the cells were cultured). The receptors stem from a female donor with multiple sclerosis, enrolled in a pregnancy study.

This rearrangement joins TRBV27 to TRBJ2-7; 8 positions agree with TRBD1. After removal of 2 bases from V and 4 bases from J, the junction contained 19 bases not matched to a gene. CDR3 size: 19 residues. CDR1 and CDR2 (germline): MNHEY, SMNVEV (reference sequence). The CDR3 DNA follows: TGTGCCAGCAGTTTAGGGGGCAGGGGGCTTATATCGACTAAGTACGAGCAGTACTTC. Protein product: CASSLGGRGLISTKYEQYF.

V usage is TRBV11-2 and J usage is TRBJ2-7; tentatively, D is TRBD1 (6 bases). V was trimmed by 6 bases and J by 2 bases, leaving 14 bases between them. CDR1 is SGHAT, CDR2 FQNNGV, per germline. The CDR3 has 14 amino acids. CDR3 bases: TGTGCCAGCAGGCAACCGGGACAAGCCTACGAGCAGTACTTC. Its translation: CASRQPGQAYEQYF.

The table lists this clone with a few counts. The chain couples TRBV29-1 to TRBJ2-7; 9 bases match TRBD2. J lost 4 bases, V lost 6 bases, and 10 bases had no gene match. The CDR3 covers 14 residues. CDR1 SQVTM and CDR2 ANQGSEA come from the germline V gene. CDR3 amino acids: CSVALGTSRYEQYF. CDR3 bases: TGCAGCGTGGCCCTCGGGACTAGCAGGTACGAGCAGTACTTC.

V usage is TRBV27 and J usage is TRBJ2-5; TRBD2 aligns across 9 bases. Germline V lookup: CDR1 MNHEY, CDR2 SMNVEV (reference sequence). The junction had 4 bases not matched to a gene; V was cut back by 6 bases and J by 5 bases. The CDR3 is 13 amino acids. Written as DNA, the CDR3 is TGTGCCAGCAGGAGGACTAGCGCCGAGACCCAGTACTTC. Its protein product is CASRRTSAETQYF.

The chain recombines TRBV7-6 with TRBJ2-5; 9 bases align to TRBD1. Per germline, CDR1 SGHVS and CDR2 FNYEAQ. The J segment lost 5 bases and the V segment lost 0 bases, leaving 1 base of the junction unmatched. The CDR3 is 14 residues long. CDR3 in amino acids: CASSLATGGETQYF. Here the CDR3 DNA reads TGTGCCAGCAGCTTAGCGACAGGGGGGGAGACCCAGTACTTC.

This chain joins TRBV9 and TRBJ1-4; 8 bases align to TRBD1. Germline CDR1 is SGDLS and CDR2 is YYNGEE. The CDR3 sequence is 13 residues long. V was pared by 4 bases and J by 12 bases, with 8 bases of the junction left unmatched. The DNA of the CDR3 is TGTGCCAGCAGCTCCCGGACAGGGTGGGAACTGTTTTTT. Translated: CASSSRTGWELFF.

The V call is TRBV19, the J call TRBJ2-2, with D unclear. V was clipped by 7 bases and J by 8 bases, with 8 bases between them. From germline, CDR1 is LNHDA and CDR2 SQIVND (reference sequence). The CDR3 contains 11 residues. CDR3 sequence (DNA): TGTGCCAGTACCCTGAAGGGGGAGCTGTTTTTT. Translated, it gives CASTLKGELFF.

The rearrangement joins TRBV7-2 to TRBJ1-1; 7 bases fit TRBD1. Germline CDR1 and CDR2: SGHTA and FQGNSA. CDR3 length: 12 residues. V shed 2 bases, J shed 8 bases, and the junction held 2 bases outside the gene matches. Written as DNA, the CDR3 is TGTGCCAGCAGCTTAAACAGGGGAGAAGCTTTCTTT. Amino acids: CASSLNRGEAFF.

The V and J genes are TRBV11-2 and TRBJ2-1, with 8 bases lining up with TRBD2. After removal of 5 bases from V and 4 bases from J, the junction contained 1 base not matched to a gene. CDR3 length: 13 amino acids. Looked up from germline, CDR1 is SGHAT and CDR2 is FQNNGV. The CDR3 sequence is CASSGTRYNEQFF. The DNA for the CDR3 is TGTGCCAGCAGCGGGACTAGGTACAATGAGCAGTTCTTC.

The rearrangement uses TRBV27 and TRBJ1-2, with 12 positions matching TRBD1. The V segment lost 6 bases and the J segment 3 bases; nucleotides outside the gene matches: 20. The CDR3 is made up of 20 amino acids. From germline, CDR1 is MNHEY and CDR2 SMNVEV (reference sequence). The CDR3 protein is CASRSRDRGLLSLIYYGYTF. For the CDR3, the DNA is TGTGCCAGCAGGAGTAGGGACAGGGGGCTTCTGAGTCTTATTTACTATGGCTACACCTTC.

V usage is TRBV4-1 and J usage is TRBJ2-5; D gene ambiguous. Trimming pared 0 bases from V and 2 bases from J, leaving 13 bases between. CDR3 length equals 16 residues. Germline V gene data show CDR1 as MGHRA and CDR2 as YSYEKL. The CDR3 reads CASSQDLSAEQETQYF. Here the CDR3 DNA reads TGCGCCAGCAGCCAAGATTTATCGGCGGAACAAGAGACCCAGTACTTC.

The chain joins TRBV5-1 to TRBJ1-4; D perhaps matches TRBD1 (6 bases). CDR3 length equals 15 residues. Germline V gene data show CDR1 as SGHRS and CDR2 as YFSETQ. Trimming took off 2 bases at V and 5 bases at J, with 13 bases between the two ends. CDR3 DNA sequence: TGCGCCAGCAGCTTAACAGGGAGGGAGAATGAAAAACTGTTTTTT. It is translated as CASSLTGRENEKLFF.

DNA of the CDR3: TGCAGCGCCGCCGGCGGGAGGGTCAATGAGCAGTTCTTC. This sequence encodes CSAAGGRVNEQFF. The chain carries TRBV29-1 and TRBJ2-1; TRBD2 matches at 9 bases. The CDR3 is made up of 13 amino acids. Germline CDR1 and CDR2: SQVTM and ANQGSEA. J was trimmed by 6 bases and V by 7 bases; bases with no gene match: 7.

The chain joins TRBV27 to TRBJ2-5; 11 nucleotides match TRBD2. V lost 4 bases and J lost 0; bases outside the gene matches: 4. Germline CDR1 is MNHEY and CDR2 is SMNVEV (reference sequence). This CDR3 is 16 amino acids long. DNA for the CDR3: TGTGCCAGCAGTTCGACTAGCGGGGCGTACCAAGAGACCCAGTACTTC. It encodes CASSSTSGAYQETQYF.

The CDR3 region is CASSKGQESNQPQHF. The CDR3 DNA follows: TGTGCCAGCAGTAAGGGACAGGAGAGCAATCAGCCCCAGCATTTT. The rearrangement links TRBV27 to TRBJ1-5, with 8 bases identical to TRBD1. The CDR3 totals 15 residues. Germline trimming cut 5 bases from V and 1 base from J; bases unmatched to any gene: 4. Germline V gives CDR1 MNHEY, CDR2 SMNVEV (reference sequence).

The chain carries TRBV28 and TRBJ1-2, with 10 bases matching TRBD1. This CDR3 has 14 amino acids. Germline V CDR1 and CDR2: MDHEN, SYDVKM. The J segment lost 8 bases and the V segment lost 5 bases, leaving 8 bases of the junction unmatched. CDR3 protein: CASSEGQGSSGYTF. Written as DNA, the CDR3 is TGTGCCAGCAGTGAGGGACAGGGGTCCTCAGGCTACACCTTC.

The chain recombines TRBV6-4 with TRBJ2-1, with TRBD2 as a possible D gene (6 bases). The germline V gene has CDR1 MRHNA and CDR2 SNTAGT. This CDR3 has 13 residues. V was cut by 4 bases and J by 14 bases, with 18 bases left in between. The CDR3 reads CASSGTSTEAKFF. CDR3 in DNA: TGTGCCAGCAGTGGCACTAGCACGGAAGCAAAGTTCTTC.

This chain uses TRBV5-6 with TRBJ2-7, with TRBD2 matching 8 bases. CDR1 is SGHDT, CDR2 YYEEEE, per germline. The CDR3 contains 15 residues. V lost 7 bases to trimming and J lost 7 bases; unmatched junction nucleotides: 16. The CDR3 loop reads CASEEPASGTREQYF. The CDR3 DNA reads TGTGCCAGCGAGGAGCCTGCCTCCGGGACTAGAGAGCAGTACTTC.

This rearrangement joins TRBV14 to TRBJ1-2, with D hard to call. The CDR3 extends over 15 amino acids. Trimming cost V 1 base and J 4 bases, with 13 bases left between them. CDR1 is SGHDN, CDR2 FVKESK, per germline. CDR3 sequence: CASSQVLGSGYGYTF. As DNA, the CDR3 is TGTGCCAGCAGCCAAGTACTCGGGTCTGGCTATGGCTACACCTTC.

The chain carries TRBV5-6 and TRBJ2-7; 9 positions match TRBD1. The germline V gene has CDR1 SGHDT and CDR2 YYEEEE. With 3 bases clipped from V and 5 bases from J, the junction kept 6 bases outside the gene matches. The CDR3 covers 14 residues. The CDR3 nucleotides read TGTGCCAGCAGCTGGGGGACAGGGAACCACGAGCAGTACTTC. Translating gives CASSWGTGNHEQYF.

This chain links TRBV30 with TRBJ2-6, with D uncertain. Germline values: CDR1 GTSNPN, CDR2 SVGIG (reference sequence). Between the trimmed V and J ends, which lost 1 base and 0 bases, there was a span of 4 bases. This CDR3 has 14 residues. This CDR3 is CAWSASSGANVLTF. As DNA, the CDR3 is TGTGCCTGGAGTGCCTCCTCTGGGGCCAACGTCCTGACTTTC.

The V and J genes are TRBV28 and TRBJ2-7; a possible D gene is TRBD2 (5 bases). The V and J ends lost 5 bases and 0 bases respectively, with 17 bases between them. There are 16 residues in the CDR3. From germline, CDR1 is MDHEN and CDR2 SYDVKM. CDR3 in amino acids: CASSPSRPGSSYEQYF. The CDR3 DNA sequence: TGTGCCAGCAGTCCCTCTCGACCGGGGAGCTCCTACGAGCAGTACTTC.

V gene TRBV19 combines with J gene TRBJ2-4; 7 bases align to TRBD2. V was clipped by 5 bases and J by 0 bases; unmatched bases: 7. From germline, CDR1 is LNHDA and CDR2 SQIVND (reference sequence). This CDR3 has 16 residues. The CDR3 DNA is TGTGCCAGTAGTGGGCGGGAGACTTTAGCCAAAAACATTCAGTACTTC. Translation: CASSGRETLAKNIQYF. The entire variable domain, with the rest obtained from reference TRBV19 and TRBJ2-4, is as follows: DGGITQSPKYLFRKEGQNVTLSCEQNLNHDAMYWYRQDPGQGLRLIYYSQIVNDFQKGDIAEGYSVSREKKESFPLTVTSAQKNPTAFYLCASSGRETLAKNIQYFGAGTRLSVL.